The 18 T cell receptor beta chains below come from one sample, sequenced in a study of T cell responses to AZD1222 COVID-19 vaccine. Data came from immunoSEQ multiplex PCR; TCRdb stores just in-frame clones and leaves some out. This sample has 150,000 or so clones, with over 80% found just once. This specimen was peripheral blood, taken 28 days after the second AZD1222 dose. The source of these receptors is an adult who received the AZD1222 COVID-19 vaccine.

The chain links TRBV7-8 to TRBJ1-4; D is uncertain. This CDR3 has 15 amino acids. CDR1 and CDR2 from the germline V gene are SGHVS and FQNEAQ. Trimming removed 1 base at V and 3 bases at J, with 9 bases between. CDR3 amino acids: CASSLGIGPNEKLFF. As DNA, the CDR3 is TGTGCCAGCAGCTTAGGAATCGGACCTAATGAAAAACTGTTTTTT.

V gene TRBV5-6 combines with J gene TRBJ2-7; D ambiguous. There are 12 residues in the CDR3. Germline V gene sequence: CDR1 SGHDT, CDR2 YYEEEE. The V end was cut by 1 base, the J end by 6 bases, with 8 bases between. The CDR3 sequence is CASSLTGLEQYF. As DNA, the CDR3 is TGTGCCAGCAGCTTGACCGGGCTCGAGCAGTACTTC.

The chain joins TRBV19 to TRBJ1-4; no clear D. The germline CDR1 and CDR2 sequences are LNHDA and SQIVND (reference sequence). V was pared by 10 bases and J by 7 bases, with 13 bases between. This CDR3 is built from 12 residues. CDR3 in amino acids: CATGPTPEKLFF. CDR3 nucleotides: TGTGCCACCGGACCGACTCCTGAAAAACTGTTTTTT.

The gene calls are TRBV30 and TRBJ2-6; either TRBD1 or TRBD2 may fit D (5 bases each). CDR1 is GTSNPN, CDR2 SVGIG, per germline (reference sequence). V lost 3 bases to trimming and J lost 4 bases, with 16 bases between them. The CDR3 spans 16 residues. CDR3 in amino acids: CAWSGEWGSGANVLTF. In DNA form, the CDR3 reads TGTGCCTGGAGCGGCGAGTGGGGGTCCGGGGCCAACGTCCTGACTTTC. Complete variable domain (other parts from reference TRBV30 and TRBJ2-6): SQTIHQWPATLVQPVGSPLSLECTVEGTSNPNLYWYRQAAGRGLQLLFYSVGIGQISSEVPQNLSASRPQDRQFILSSKKLLLSDSGFYLCAWSGEWGSGANVLTFGAGSRLTVL.

In its sample, this clone was seen once. The CDR3 DNA sequence: TGTGCCTGGAGCTACACCACAGGGAGAAATCAGCCCCAGCATTTT. This translates into CAWSYTTGRNQPQHF. V gene TRBV30 combines with J gene TRBJ1-5, with a tentative D call TRBD1 (6 bases). CDR3 length: 15 amino acids. V lost 3 bases and J lost 4, with 16 bases in between. Per germline, CDR1 GTSNPN and CDR2 SVGIG (reference sequence).

This chain's CDR3 is CSVYGGTSGSSGFF. The CDR3 coding sequence is TGCAGCGTTTATGGTGGGACTAGCGGGAGTTCAGGGTTCTTC. This sequence joins TRBV29-1 and TRBJ2-1; 14 bases agree with TRBD2. Trimming took 5 bases from V and 15 from J; bases not matched to a gene: 12. The CDR3 has 14 residues. The germline gives CDR1 SQVTM, CDR2 ANQGSEA.

This chain uses TRBV5-6 with TRBJ2-7, with TRBD1 matching over 8 bases. V lost 3 bases, J lost 3 bases, and 5 bases stayed unmatched. The CDR3 runs to 14 residues. The germline gives CDR1 SGHDT, CDR2 YYEEEE. CDR3 in amino acids: CASSYGQGGYEQYF. The DNA for the CDR3 is TGTGCCAGCAGCTACGGACAGGGTGGCTACGAGCAGTACTTC.

The chain joins TRBV7-9 to TRBJ2-3; TRBD1 might be the D (6 bases). CDR1 SEHNR and CDR2 FQNEAQ come from the germline V gene (reference sequence). The V gene lost 0 bases and the J gene lost 11 bases, with 15 bases spanning the gap. CDR3 length: 14 amino acids. The CDR3 region is CASSLATGTPEQYF. The CDR3 region has the DNA TGTGCCAGCAGCTTAGCCACCGGGACACCCGAGCAGTATTTT.

The chain carries TRBV5-1 and TRBJ2-3, with no clear D. Germline V lookup: CDR1 SGHRS, CDR2 YFSETQ. The length of the CDR3 is 15 residues. V lost 0 bases and J 3 bases, leaving 11 bases between the germline ends. The CDR3 here is CASSLAWGRTDTQYF. In nucleotides, the CDR3 is TGCGCCAGCAGCTTGGCCTGGGGTAGAACAGATACGCAGTATTTT.

This clone was detected only once. The chain recombines TRBV14 with TRBJ2-1; 7 bases match TRBD2. V lost 8 bases, J lost 1 base, and 8 bases stayed unmatched. There are 15 residues in the CDR3. Per the germline V gene, CDR1 is SGHDN and CDR2 is FVKESK. In DNA, the CDR3 is TGTGCCAGCCCCCGGCTAGCGGCATCCTACAATGAGCAGTTCTTC. Translating gives CASPRLAASYNEQFF.

The chain has TRBV6-4 and TRBJ2-2; D unclear. Germline CDR1 and CDR2: MRHNA and SNTAGT. This CDR3 is built from 13 residues. The V end lost 2 bases, the J end lost 3 bases, and 4 bases lay between the germline ends. The CDR3, as DNA: TGTGCCAGCAGTGACAGGGACACCGGGGAGCTGTTTTTT. It codes for CASSDRDTGELFF.

CDR3 region: CASGLVRVGYQETQYF. The CDR3 DNA reads as TGTGCTAGTGGTTTGGTAAGGGTCGGATACCAAGAGACCCAGTACTTC. The chain combines TRBV12-5 with TRBJ2-5; D gene unclear. Trimming took 0 bases from V and 0 from J, leaving 11 bases between them. The CDR3 runs 16 residues. CDR1 is LGHNT and CDR2 is FRNRAP in the germline V gene.

The chain links TRBV4-2 to TRBJ2-1; 12 positions agree with TRBD2. The CDR3 runs 17 residues. Germline V gene lookup returns CDR1 LGHNA and CDR2 YNFKEQ. Unmatched junction bases numbered 10, after V lost 0 bases and J lost 10 bases. CDR3 DNA sequence: TGTGCCAGCAGCCAAGATTTCGAAGGACTAGCGGGGTCCGAGCAGTTCTTC. Translating it yields CASSQDFEGLAGSEQFF.

The chain couples TRBV6-2 or TRBV6-3 to TRBJ2-2; 11 nucleotides align to TRBD2. V trimming: 0 bases; J trimming: 4 bases; junction bases outside the gene matches: 4. CDR1 MNHEY and CDR2 SVGEGT come from the germline V gene. CDR3 length: 17 residues. CDR3 protein: CASSYSGLAGATGELFF. CDR3 bases: TGTGCCAGCAGTTACTCTGGACTAGCGGGCGCCACCGGGGAGCTGTTTTTT.

The V gene is TRBV7-9, the J gene TRBJ2-7, with TRBD1 identical over 8 bases. CDR1 is SEHNR, CDR2 FQNEAQ, per germline (reference sequence). This CDR3 has 15 amino acids. The V and J ends lost 5 bases and 4 bases, in that order; junction bases with no gene match: 10. The CDR3 here is CASSPRTGKGYEQYF. The CDR3 bases are TGTGCCAGCAGCCCCAGGACAGGGAAAGGGTACGAGCAGTACTTC. Full variable domain (missing parts from reference TRBV7-9 and TRBJ2-7): DTGVSQNPRHKITKRGQNVTFRCDPISEHNRLYWYRQTLGQGPEFLTYFQNEAQLEKSRLLSDRFSAERPKGSFSTLEIQRTEQGDSAMYLCASSPRTGKGYEQYFGPGTRLTVT.

The V gene is TRBV9, the J gene TRBJ2-3; a weak D match, TRBD1 (6 bases). V was pared by 8 bases and J by 4 bases, with 20 bases between. The CDR3 is 15 amino acids. Germline values: CDR1 SGDLS, CDR2 YYNGEE. The CDR3 nucleotides read TGTGCCAGTACAGCCTGGGCAGGGGCGGCAGATACGCAGTATTTT. Amino acid sequence: CASTAWAGAADTQYF.

J is TRBJ1-1 and V is TRBV7-9; no definite D call. This CDR3 is built from 14 residues. The germline CDR1 and CDR2 sequences are SEHNR and FQNEAQ (reference sequence). Trimming left V 8 bases short and J 1 base short, with 14 bases between. The CDR3 reads CASQSRVPNTEAFF. DNA of the CDR3: TGTGCCAGCCAGTCGCGGGTACCGAACACTGAAGCTTTCTTT. Filled out from reference TRBV7-9 and TRBJ1-1, the complete variable domain reads DTGVSQNPRHKITKRGQNVTFRCDPISEHNRLYWYRQTLGQGPEFLTYFQNEAQLEKSRLLSDRFSAERPKGSFSTLEIQRTEQGDSAMYLCASQSRVPNTEAFFGQGTRLTVV.

The chain uses TRBV24-1 and TRBJ2-3; 11 bases are shared with TRBD2. CDR1 is KGHDR and CDR2 is SFDVKD in the germline V gene. V was clipped by 9 bases and J by 2 bases; unmatched bases: 3. The CDR3 loop spans 14 amino acids. This CDR3 reads CATETSGVTDTQYF. CDR3 nucleotide sequence: TGTGCCACCGAGACTAGCGGGGTCACAGATACGCAGTATTTT.